This T cell receptor beta chain was captured in a study of PD-1 blockade in classical Hodgkin lymphoma. The study's findings and limits: Whereas CD4+ TCR diversity had risen significantly by C4D1, CD8+ TCR diversity had not. Still unresolved is the cause of the repertoire differences, which may be disease activity or prior therapy. Lower baseline TCR diversity marked trial partial responders and progressors.

Profiled with immunoSEQ multiplex PCR; TCRdb holds only in-frame clones, not every one. The sample consists of more than 95,000 clones, approximately 89% of them appearing once. Time point indicated: cycle 4 day 1 (C4D1), after more than five weeks of nivolumab. Following autologous stem cell transplantation, relapse occurred in every patient, and exposure to brentuximab vedotin varied. This CDR3 contains 18 residues. V lost 4 bases to trimming and J lost 1 base; unmatched junction nucleotides: 11. Germline V CDR1 and CDR2: SGHDT, YYEEEE. To note about this clone: Antigen: not known.

The input for sequencing was peripheral blood mononuclear cells (PBMCs), taken before the fourth cycle of nivolumab. This TCR was sampled from a human donor with classical Hodgkin lymphoma. The V call is TRBV5-6, the J call TRBJ2-1; 10 bases fit TRBD2. This CDR3 is CASSALMKGLASYNEQFF. CDR3 bases: TGTGCCAGCAGCGCTCTTATGAAGGGACTAGCGTCCTACAATGAGCAGTTCTTC.